This entry is about one T cell receptor (beta chain). This clone was counted a few times. Its antigen remains unidentified. No much larger clonotype is one base removed from it; base qualities were not supplied. Collaborating institutions collected whole blood in K2EDTA tubes following their own protocols. Collaborator samples were shipped for TCRbeta analysis as frozen whole blood, isolated PBMCs, or DNA extracted from either sample type. TCRbeta CDR3 regions were amplified from genomic DNA by means of the immunoSEQ Assay, a bias-controlled multiplex PCR. In the paper's pipeline: Within the assay, amplification of reference gene primers was used to estimate how many nucleated cells each sample contained. To quantify the absolute abundance of each unique TCRbeta CDR3 rearrangement, sequence reads were collapsed and filtered. For each sample, productive Simpson clonality was calculated by taking the square root of Simpson's diversity index across productive rearrangements. TCRdb took over this immuneACCESS table, retaining in-frame rearrangements with V and J assigned. Such tables are incomplete; in checked studies, under half of the missing clones stem from an unresolved V gene, and the remainder is unexplained. V and J calls and clone size are given by that table; D and trimming were obtained from the DNA. This sample lists about 130,000 clones; roughly 83% were detected once. The ten largest clones represent about 15% of the sample.

This sample stems from a study of blood T cell repertoires in COVID-19 (dated by TCRdb to the early 2020s). Looking at the study overall: The collaborator samples originated in the United States, Italy and Spain and spanned the acute and convalescent phases of COVID-19. The material from the prospective study consisted of cDNA or gDNA derived from T cells, B-cell-depleted T cells, or PBMCs. Deeply sampled blood TCRbeta repertoires from subjects exposed to, actively infected with, or recovered from COVID-19 were included in the dataset. The repertoires were released in a freely available public database meant as a resource for research on the immune response to SARS-CoV-2. The samples were drawn from two sources: the first 160 participants of the ongoing ImmuneRACE study, and 1,200 or so subjects contributed by 6 global collaborators. A de-identified subject ID, COVID-19 status, age in years and sex were almost always included in the sample metadata. Where HLA class I and class II types were available, the types were taken from metadata supplied by the sample provider, not from assay-based typing.

General conclusions and limits of the study: How much clinical and demographic metadata was included differed by source and by participant, and the metadata was provided uncurated.

The CDR3 covers 13 residues, taking in both the cysteine and the phenylalanine. Just the 39-base CDR3 DNA is kept, in frame starting at base 1. As encoded in the germline V gene, CDR1 is MNHEY while CDR2 is SVGAGI. Trimming removed 8 bases from V and 4 bases from J; the gene matches leave 7 bases unexplained. The rearranged chain carries TRBV6-5 and TRBJ1-2; TRBD1 fits 7 bases in the junction. The sequence derives from a woman aged 50 to 60 with acute or convalescent COVID-19. Source material: peripheral blood. The CDR3 protein: CASARDSIYGYTF. The DNA reads as follows: TGTGCCAGCGCCCGGGACAGCATCTATGGCTACACCTTC.